This T cell receptor beta chain is drawn from a study of early T cells in non-severe SARS-CoV-2 infection. Points from the study as a whole: The VDJdb matching leaned toward anti-spike CD8 responses and overlooked private and CD4 specificities.

This clonotype occurred a few times. Its target is unknown. The CDR3 contains 14 residues. V was cut by 2 bases and J by 10 bases, with 16 bases left in between. CDR1 SGHRS and CDR2 YFSETQ come from the germline V gene. Each single cDNA molecule received a unique molecular identifier. TCRdb reprocessed the 5' RACE reads via MiXCR and lists one record per CDR3 protein. This table has about 28,000 distinct CDR3 sequences, over 5% appearing once. The chain employs TRBV5-1 and TRBJ2-1; no clear D gene. The sample taken for sequencing was whole blood. The receptor comes from an adult who was a healthcare worker with PCR-confirmed SARS-CoV-2 infection or an uninfected control (not recorded which). CDR3 sequence: CASSLGYTVGEQFF. The CDR3 region has the DNA TGCGCCAGCAGCTTAGGGTACACCGTCGGGGAGCAGTTCTTC.